The next 20 T cell receptor beta chains were all read from a single sample in a study of Ad26.COV2.S vaccination and SARS-CoV-2 variants. Libraries were prepared by immunoSEQ multiplex PCR; TCRdb keeps only in-frame clonotypes and omits some of them. There are a few hundred thousand clones in the sample; 75% to 95% occur only once, and more than 9% lies in the top ten. Treatment meaning: about 20 received Ad26.COV2.S at low or high dose, single or two shots; 5 received placebo; per-sample allocation not given. Collection of the samples took place on day 63 after the first injection of vaccine or placebo. This sample comprised peripheral blood, obtained in a trial of Ad26.COV2.S vaccine versus placebo. The receptors derive from a person aged 18-65 years who received the Ad26.COV2.S COVID-19 vaccine or a placebo.

Only one count was recorded for this clone. V usage is TRBV30 and J usage is TRBJ2-1; D possibly corresponds to TRBD1 (6 bases). V was pared by 8 bases and J by 0 bases, with 17 bases between. This CDR3 contains 15 residues. Germline lookup yields CDR1 GTSNPN and CDR2 SVGIG (reference sequence). The CDR3 loop reads CAVLGQSFSYNEQFF. The CDR3, as DNA: TGTGCCGTCTTAGGACAGTCGTTCTCCTACAATGAGCAGTTCTTC.

The chain uses TRBV9 and TRBJ2-1; 7 positions agree with TRBD2. This CDR3 spans 16 amino acids. Germline trimming cut 0 bases from V and 5 bases from J; bases unmatched to any gene: 8. CDR1 SGDLS and CDR2 YYNGEE come from the germline V gene. CDR3 region: CASSVGGRDWDNEQFF. In nucleotides, the CDR3 is TGTGCCAGCAGCGTAGGGGGGAGGGACTGGGACAATGAGCAGTTCTTC.

The V call is TRBV24-1, the J call TRBJ2-3; TRBD2 matches 7 bases. CDR1 and CDR2 from the germline V gene are KGHDR and SFDVKD. V lost 2 bases and J lost 8; bases outside the gene matches: 3. CDR3 size: 13 residues. CDR3 amino acids: CATSDSPGGTQYF. Here the CDR3 DNA reads TGTGCCACCAGTGATTCCCCGGGAGGTACGCAGTATTTT.

This clone was counted between two and nine times. CDR3 DNA sequence: TGTGCCAACTTAGGACAGGGGAGCACCCTCCACTTT. Translating gives CANLGQGSTLHF. The chain links TRBV10-3 to TRBJ1-6; the match to TRBD1 covers 9 bases. The CDR3 is made up of 12 amino acids. The junction had 9 bases not matched to a gene; V was cut back by 10 bases and J by 14 bases. Germline V lookup: CDR1 ENHRY, CDR2 SYGVKD.

The chain couples TRBV28 to TRBJ2-7; D is unresolved. CDR3 length: 12 residues. Germline-derived CDR1 and CDR2 are MDHEN and SYDVKM. Deletions cut 4 bases from V and 4 bases from J, with 8 bases between. CDR3 protein: CASSSLGYEQYF. In DNA form, the CDR3 reads TGTGCCAGCAGTTCTCTGGGGTACGAGCAGTACTTC.

The CDR3 nucleotides are TGTGCCAGCTCACCACTTGGACCGGGACTAGCGGGAACCCGCTCCTACGAGCAGTACTTC. Amino acid sequence: CASSPLGPGLAGTRSYEQYF. This chain links TRBV18 with TRBJ2-7; 13 nucleotides align to TRBD2. Trimming took 1 base from V and 0 from J; bases not matched to a gene: 12. CDR1 and CDR2 (germline): KGHSH, LQKENI. The CDR3 is 20 amino acids.

The rearrangement joins TRBV6-2 or TRBV6-3 to TRBJ1-5; TRBD1 might be the D (6 bases). This CDR3 is 16 amino acids long. Trimming cost V 5 bases and J 0 bases, with 14 bases left between them. Germline loops: CDR1 MNHEY, CDR2 SVGEGT. This chain's CDR3 is CASSPRTAYSNQPQHF. The DNA of the CDR3 is TGTGCCAGCAGTCCGAGGACAGCTTATAGCAATCAGCCCCAGCATTTT.

This clone was seen only once. The V call is TRBV7-9, the J call TRBJ2-7, with a possible D match to TRBD2 (5 bases). The CDR3 runs 14 residues. CDR1 SEHNR and CDR2 FQNEAQ come from the germline V gene (reference sequence). The V gene lost 1 base and the J gene lost 0 bases, with 7 bases spanning the gap. CDR3 bases: TGTGCCAGCAGCTTAGTGGGGAGCTCCTACGAGCAGTACTTC. Protein sequence: CASSLVGSSYEQYF.

The chain carries TRBV25-1 and TRBJ2-7, with 8 bases lining up with TRBD2. V was pared by 3 bases and J by 5 bases, with 15 bases of the junction left unmatched. The CDR3 has 17 residues. Germline loops: CDR1 MGHDK, CDR2 SYGVNS. The CDR3 bases are TGTGCCAGCAGTGATCCCCTGGAAGCGGGAGTTGCCCACGAGCAGTACTTC. Amino acid sequence: CASSDPLEAGVAHEQYF.

The chain carries TRBV7-8 and TRBJ1-3; no clear D. Germline values: CDR1 SGHVS, CDR2 FQNEAQ. This CDR3 region has 14 residues. V was trimmed by 7 bases and J by 4 bases, leaving 14 bases between them. The DNA for the CDR3 is TGTGCCAGCACCCCTCAAACGTCCGGAAACACCATATATTTT. Encoded protein: CASTPQTSGNTIYF.

This clone was counted between two and nine times. The chain employs TRBV9 and TRBJ1-5; 7 bases map to TRBD1. Unmatched junction bases numbered 6, after V lost 0 bases and J lost 9 bases. The germline V gene has CDR1 SGDLS and CDR2 YYNGEE. The CDR3 is 14 amino acids. The CDR3 is CASSVEQGLGPQHF. The CDR3 DNA reads TGTGCCAGCAGCGTAGAACAGGGGCTAGGGCCCCAGCATTTT.

The V call is TRBV20-1, the J call TRBJ2-5, with D tentatively TRBD2 (6 bases). CDR1 is DFQATT and CDR2 is SNEGSKA in the germline V gene (reference sequence). The CDR3 extends over 11 amino acids. The CDR3 DNA reads as TGCAGCCCAGGGACTTTCGAGACCCAGTACTTC. This gives the protein CSPGTFETQYF.

The genes are TRBV6-2 or TRBV6-3 and TRBJ1-2, with D maybe TRBD1 (6 bases). There are 14 residues in the CDR3. Germline CDR1 is MNHEY and CDR2 is SVGEGT. The V end was cut by 6 bases, the J end by 4 bases, with 15 bases between. CDR3 protein: CASSAYRDPYGYTF. Here the CDR3 DNA reads TGTGCCAGCAGCGCATACAGGGACCCCTATGGCTACACCTTC.

This clone was seen just once. CDR3 residues: CASSLTPPGQEKAFF. In nucleotides, the CDR3 is TGTGCCAGCAGCTTAACTCCCCCGGGACAGGAGAAAGCTTTCTTT. This chain links TRBV7-6 with TRBJ1-1; 8 positions match TRBD1. Per germline, CDR1 SGHVS and CDR2 FNYEAQ. CDR3 length equals 15 residues. The ends lost 2 bases at V and 9 bases at J; junction bases unmatched: 11.

CDR3 in DNA: TGTGCCAGCAGCGAGGCGATGACTAAAGGTGTGGCGCATAACACCGGGGAGCTGTTTTTT. Translated, it gives CASSEAMTKGVAHNTGELFF. This sequence joins TRBV21-1 and TRBJ2-2; the table's TRBD2 call for D was not verified on the DNA. TRBV21-1 is an annotated pseudogene. The CDR3 is 20 residues long.

For this clone: The identical CDR3 is also encoded by other nucleotide sequences in the sample. This chain joins TRBV7-9 and TRBJ2-1; D remains ambiguous. V lost 5 bases and J 4 bases, leaving 3 bases between the germline ends. CDR1 and CDR2 (germline): SEHNR, FQNEAQ (reference sequence). The CDR3 sequence is 11 residues long. CDR3 region: CASSRYNEQFF. CDR3 nucleotides: TGTGCCAGCAGCCGGTACAATGAGCAGTTCTTC. Filled out from reference TRBV7-9 and TRBJ2-1, the complete variable domain reads DTGVSQNPRHKITKRGQNVTFRCDPISEHNRLYWYRQTLGQGPEFLTYFQNEAQLEKSRLLSDRFSAERPKGSFSTLEIQRTEQGDSAMYLCASSRYNEQFFGPGTRLTVL.

This chain links TRBV6-5 with TRBJ2-1; D perhaps matches TRBD2 (6 bases). CDR1 and CDR2 from the germline V gene are MNHEY and SVGAGI. There are 11 residues in the CDR3. The ends were cut back, 7 bases at V and 15 bases at J, with 16 bases in the middle. The CDR3 loop reads CASTHAGPWFF. CDR3 coding DNA: TGTGCCAGCACGCATGCGGGACCTTGGTTCTTC.

The chain recombines TRBV5-4 with TRBJ2-2; 8 positions match TRBD2. Germline trimming cut 0 bases from V and 6 bases from J; bases unmatched to any gene: 1. Germline CDR1 reads SGHNT; CDR2 reads YYREEE (reference sequence). The CDR3 runs 14 residues. CDR3 protein: CASSLEAGAGELFF. Here the CDR3 DNA reads TGTGCCAGCAGCTTGGAAGCGGGAGCCGGGGAGCTGTTTTTT.

V and J are TRBV28 and TRBJ1-5; D might be TRBD1 (5 bases). The CDR3 is 15 residues long. The V gene lost 1 base and the J gene lost 6 bases, with 13 bases spanning the gap. Germline-derived CDR1 and CDR2 are MDHEN and SYDVKM. CDR3 sequence reads: CASSLYGQGGQPQHF. Here the CDR3 DNA reads TGTGCCAGCAGTTTATATGGGCAGGGAGGTCAGCCCCAGCATTTT.

The chain couples TRBV11-2 to TRBJ2-3; weak D call: TRBD2 (5 bases). The germline V and J ends were trimmed by 5 bases and 2 bases, with 11 bases remaining between them. The CDR3 is 14 residues long. CDR1 and CDR2 from the germline V gene are SGHAT and FQNNGV. CDR3: CASSPDSNTDTQYF. In DNA, the CDR3 is TGTGCCAGCAGCCCGGACTCGAACACAGATACGCAGTATTTT.